These 22 T cell receptor beta chains came from one sample sequenced in a study of cytomegalovirus exposure and HLA in healthy donors. The study ran its PCR with 60 Vbeta and 13 Jbeta primers. TCRdb keeps only in-frame clones here, not all; method: immunoSEQ multiplex PCR. The data hold 150,000 to 200,000 clones, with around 80% observed a single time. Sequencing was done on a sample of PBMCs. Receptor source: a woman in her thirties or forties in good health and CMV-seronegative.

For the CDR3, the DNA is TGTGCCAGTACTCCGAGAGGGGGAGATCAGCCCCAGCATTTT. This gives the protein CASTPRGGDQPQHF. This chain links TRBV19 with TRBJ1-5, with D possibly TRBD1 on 6 matching bases. This CDR3 is 14 amino acids long. With 7 bases removed from V and 5 bases from J, the gap between germline ends came to 15 bases. Germline V gene lookup returns CDR1 LNHDA and CDR2 SQIVND (reference sequence).

The rearrangement joins TRBV19 to TRBJ1-1; possibly TRBD1 for D (5 bases). In germline, CDR1 is LNHDA, CDR2 SQIVND (reference sequence). Trimming shortened V by 3 bases and J by 4 bases, and 15 bases separated the two germline ends. This CDR3 has 15 residues. The CDR3 region is CASSMGPGGGTEAFF. DNA for the CDR3: TGTGCCAGTAGTATGGGCCCGGGGGGGGGCACTGAAGCTTTCTTT.

The CDR3 DNA sequence: TGTGCCAGCAGCTTAAGCGGGAGTGGAGAGACCCAGTACTTC. Translating gives CASSLSGSGETQYF. This rearrangement joins TRBV7-2 to TRBJ2-5; 8 bases agree with TRBD2. The CDR3 runs to 14 residues. The junction had 3 bases not matched to a gene; V was cut back by 2 bases and J by 4 bases. Germline CDR1 SGHTA, CDR2 FQGNSA. The complete variable domain, with remaining parts taken from reference TRBV7-2 and TRBJ2-5, reads GAGVSQSPSNKVTEKGKDVELRCDPISGHTALYWYRQSLGQGLEFLIYFQGNSAPDKSGLPSDRFSAERTGGSVSTLTIQRTQQEDSAVYLCASSLSGSGETQYFGPGTRLLVL.

The chain carries TRBV19 and TRBJ2-4; 7 nucleotides match TRBD1. V lost 5 bases to trimming and J lost 0 bases; unmatched junction nucleotides: 25. Germline V gene sequence: CDR1 LNHDA, CDR2 SQIVND (reference sequence). This CDR3 is built from 22 residues. Here the CDR3 reads CASSPQTGSDLIAVLAKNIQYF. CDR3 DNA: TGTGCCAGTAGTCCTCAGACAGGGTCGGACTTGATAGCCGTCCTAGCCAAAAACATTCAGTACTTC.

The chain links TRBV4-3 to TRBJ2-1; 9 bases are a match to TRBD2. From germline, CDR1 is LGHNA and CDR2 YSLEER. The CDR3 covers 16 residues. V shed 2 bases and J 5 bases; nucleotides not matched to a gene: 7. DNA for the CDR3: TGCGCCAGCAGCCAAAAAAGCGGGAGGACCGACAATGAGCAGTTCTTC. The encoded protein is CASSQKSGRTDNEQFF.

This chain connects TRBV27 to TRBJ2-2, with D maybe TRBD1 (6 bases). Per the germline V gene, CDR1 is MNHEY and CDR2 is SMNVEV (reference sequence). The CDR3 is 14 residues long. V lost 5 bases to trimming and J lost 1 base, with 8 bases between them. This CDR3 reads CASSRRGNTGELFF. CDR3 bases: TGTGCCAGCAGTCGCAGGGGGAACACCGGGGAGCTGTTTTTT.

This chain uses TRBV4-3 with TRBJ2-5, with D perhaps TRBD2 (5 bases). V lost 0 bases and J 3 bases, leaving 11 bases between the germline ends. Germline-derived CDR1 and CDR2 are LGHNA and YSLEER. The CDR3 is made up of 15 amino acids. The CDR3 DNA sequence: TGCGCCAGCAGCCAAGATTGGCGGGCTGAAGAGACCCAGTACTTC. It encodes CASSQDWRAEETQYF.

The table lists this clone with a count of one. CDR3 region: CASSLVGGNTEAFF. In DNA form, the CDR3 reads TGTGCCAGCAGTTTAGTGGGGGGGAACACTGAAGCTTTCTTT. The chain recombines TRBV28 with TRBJ1-1, with D maybe TRBD1 (5 bases). The CDR3 spans 14 residues. The germline V gene has CDR1 MDHEN and CDR2 SYDVKM. Trimming cost V 2 bases and J 1 base, with 8 bases left between them. The whole variable domain, remainder taken from reference TRBV28 and TRBJ1-1, is DVKVTQSSRYLVKRTGEKVFLECVQDMDHENMFWYRQDPGLGLRLIYFSYDVKMKEKGDIPEGYSVSREKKERFSLILESASTNQTSMYLCASSLVGGNTEAFFGQGTRLTVV.

This clone was seen only once. The chain has TRBV30 and TRBJ1-6; D is perhaps TRBD1 (5 bases). V lost 2 bases, J lost 7 bases, and 12 bases lay in between. The CDR3 extends over 14 amino acids. Germline V lookup: CDR1 GTSNPN, CDR2 SVGIG (reference sequence). CDR3 bases: TGTGCCTGGAGTAATCAGGGAACCAATTCACCCCTCCACTTT. Translation: CAWSNQGTNSPLHF.

This clone was counted a single time. The rearrangement joins TRBV6-5 to TRBJ2-3, with D maybe TRBD1 (5 bases). Germline loops: CDR1 MNHEY, CDR2 SVGAGI. The CDR3 has 14 residues. V was shortened by 5 bases and J by 1 base, with 10 bases between the two germline ends. The CDR3 sequence: CASSVLTGTDTQYF. The CDR3 nucleotides are TGTGCCAGCAGTGTTTTGACAGGCACAGATACGCAGTATTTT.

The chain is built from TRBV4-1 and TRBJ1-1; TRBD1 aligns across 7 bases. V shed 2 bases, J shed 1 base, and the junction held 10 bases outside the gene matches. The germline gives CDR1 MGHRA, CDR2 YSYEKL. The CDR3 has 17 residues. The chain's CDR3 is CASSQYRTGRKNTEAFF. DNA of the CDR3: TGCGCCAGCAGCCAATATAGGACAGGAAGAAAGAACACTGAAGCTTTCTTT.

J is TRBJ2-1 and V is TRBV29-1, with unresolved D. V lost 7 bases, J lost 0 bases, and 7 bases lay in between. The CDR3 extends over 12 amino acids. Germline assignment: CDR1 SQVTM and CDR2 ANQGSEA. CDR3 protein: CSAESSYNEQFF. The CDR3 bases are TGCAGCGCCGAGAGCTCCTACAATGAGCAGTTCTTC.

In DNA form, the CDR3 reads TGTGCCAGCAGCGCTACTGGTGGCTACACCTTC. Translation: CASSATGGYTF. The chain combines TRBV9 with TRBJ1-2; D remains unclear. CDR1 is SGDLS and CDR2 is YYNGEE in the germline V gene. Between the trimmed V and J ends, which lost 3 bases and 7 bases, there was a span of 7 bases. The CDR3 has 11 residues.

The gene calls are TRBV18 and TRBJ2-1; possibly TRBD1 for D (6 bases). The CDR3 spans 11 residues. Germline V lookup: CDR1 KGHSH, CDR2 LQKENI. The V and J ends lost 9 bases and 10 bases respectively, with 13 bases between them. CDR3 sequence (DNA): TGTGCCAGTTCCTCTGGGGGCGAGCAGTTCTTC. Its protein is CASSSGGEQFF.

V usage is TRBV5-1 and J usage is TRBJ2-3, with 7 nucleotides matching TRBD1. The CDR3 spans 16 residues. CDR1 and CDR2 from the germline V gene are SGHRS and YFSETQ. V gave up 4 bases and J gave up 1 base; unmatched junction bases: 9. The CDR3 bases are TGCGCCAGCAGCCCGGGGACAGATGTTCGCACAGATACGCAGTATTTT. Amino acids: CASSPGTDVRTDTQYF.

This rearrangement joins TRBV6-5 to TRBJ2-3, with D perhaps matching TRBD1 (5 bases). The DNA end is a closer match to TRBJ1-5, so the J assignment may be wrong. The germline V gene encodes CDR1 MNHEY and CDR2 SVGAGI. The CDR3 length is 16 residues. The CDR3 loop is CASSYLGRGSTDTQHF. The CDR3 nucleotides are TGTGCCAGCAGTTACCTGGGGAGGGGTTCCACAGATACGCAGCATTTT.

The chain combines TRBV28 with TRBJ2-2; D call uncertain. The germline CDR1 and CDR2 sequences are MDHEN and SYDVKM. V lost 6 bases and J 7 bases, leaving 9 bases between the germline ends. The CDR3 has 12 residues. DNA for the CDR3: TGTGCCAGCAGCTCTGTGTACGGGGAGCTGTTTTTT. Its translation: CASSSVYGELFF.

This clone was counted a few times. The CDR3 sequence is CASSQEGGLAGTDTQYF. For the CDR3, the DNA is TGCGCCAGCAGCCAAGAAGGGGGACTAGCGGGCACAGATACGCAGTATTTT. The rearrangement uses TRBV4-3 and TRBJ2-3, with 11 bases that match TRBD2. Germline lookup yields CDR1 LGHNA and CDR2 YSLEER. V was clipped by 0 bases and J by 1 base; unmatched bases: 3. The CDR3 is 17 residues long.

V is TRBV6-5 and J is TRBJ2-1; D might be TRBD2 (5 bases). Germline-derived CDR1 and CDR2 are MNHEY and SVGAGI. This CDR3 is 14 amino acids long. V gave up 7 bases and J gave up 0 bases, with 10 bases separating them. The CDR3 loop is CASKAGSSYNEQFF. CDR3 nucleotides: TGTGCCAGCAAGGCGGGCTCCTCCTACAATGAGCAGTTCTTC.

The V and J genes are TRBV30 and TRBJ2-2; 11 positions agree with TRBD2. The CDR3 runs to 17 residues. The germline V gene has CDR1 GTSNPN and CDR2 SVGIG (reference sequence). The V segment lost 3 bases and the J segment 4 bases; nucleotides outside the gene matches: 10. CDR3 loop: CAWSMIAGGPGTGELFF. The DNA of the CDR3 is TGTGCCTGGAGCATGATAGCGGGAGGGCCGGGCACCGGGGAGCTGTTTTTT.

The V call is TRBV30, the J call TRBJ2-5; 7 nucleotides align to TRBD1. CDR1 is GTSNPN and CDR2 is SVGIG in the germline V gene (reference sequence). This CDR3 is 14 amino acids long. Unmatched junction bases numbered 6, after V lost 2 bases and J lost 3 bases. The CDR3 coding sequence is TGTGCCTGGAGTAAGGGGGCGCAGGAAGAGACCCAGTACTTC. Protein: CAWSKGAQEETQYF. Complete variable domain (other parts from reference TRBV30 and TRBJ2-5): SQTIHQWPATLVQPVGSPLSLECTVEGTSNPNLYWYRQAAGRGLQLLFYSVGIGQISSEVPQNLSASRPQDRQFILSSKKLLLSDSGFYLCAWSKGAQEETQYFGPGTRLLVL.

This chain uses TRBV7-8 with TRBJ2-2; D not certain. CDR3 length: 16 residues. Trimming took off 5 bases at V and 6 bases at J, with 19 bases between the two ends. Germline V gene lookup returns CDR1 SGHVS and CDR2 FQNEAQ. In DNA, the CDR3 is TGTGCCAGCAGCCTCCCGGCGGTCCGGTCGGCCGGGGAGCTGTTTTTT. Translated, it gives CASSLPAVRSAGELFF.